This T cell receptor beta chain was recorded in a study of blood T cells in healthy people across ages. Through a sample-barcoded 5' primer and a J-beta primer mix, a second PCR was run for roughly 7 to 12 cycles. TCRdb called the 5' RACE reads again in MiXCR, with one record for every CDR3 protein. This table holds hundreds of thousands of distinct CDR3 sequences, about 56% found once. Per the germline V gene, CDR1 is KGHSH and CDR2 is LQKENI. The CDR3 has 15 amino acids. Trimming removed 2 bases from V and 6 bases from J, with 11 bases in between. The J gene is TRBJ1-6, the V gene TRBV18; a possible D gene is TRBD1 (5 bases). The receptor comes from a middle-aged man in good health. The sample consisted of blood. CDR3 protein: CASSPGQGINSPLHF. In nucleotides, the CDR3 is TGTGCCAGCTCACCAGGCCAGGGCATTAATTCACCCCTCCACTTT.